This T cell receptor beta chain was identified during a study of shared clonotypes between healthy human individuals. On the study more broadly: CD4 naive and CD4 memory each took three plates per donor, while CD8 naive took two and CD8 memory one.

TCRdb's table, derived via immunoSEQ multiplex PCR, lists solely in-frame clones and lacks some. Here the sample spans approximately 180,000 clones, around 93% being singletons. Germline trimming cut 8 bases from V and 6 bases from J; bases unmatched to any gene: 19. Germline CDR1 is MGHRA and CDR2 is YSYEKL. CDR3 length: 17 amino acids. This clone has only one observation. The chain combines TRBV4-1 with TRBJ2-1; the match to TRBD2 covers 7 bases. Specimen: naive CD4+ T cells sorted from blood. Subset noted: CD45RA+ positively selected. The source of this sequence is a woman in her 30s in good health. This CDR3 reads CASSKIRAGVYFNEQFF. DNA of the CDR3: TGCGCCAGCTCTAAGATAAGGGCGGGAGTCTATTTCAATGAGCAGTTCTTC.